The rows below give T cell receptor beta chains drawn from one sample of a study of cytomegalovirus exposure and HLA in healthy donors. The table came from immunoSEQ multiplex PCR; TCRdb's copy has only in-frame clones and leaves some out. The profile shows some 170,000 clones, about two thirds of them singletons. The sample comprised PBMCs. Receptors were obtained from a human donor in good health. The CDR3 runs from the conserved cysteine through the conserved F or W. The order of the fields is V gene, clone size, J gene, CDR3 protein. The size entry is marked missing in some rows and otherwise reads once, few, many or a size class.

TRBV5-4,-,TRBJ1-1,CASSPTGGAGNTEAFF
TRBV7-8,-,TRBJ1-1,CASSRIRANTEAFF
TRBV7-2,-,TRBJ2-3,CASSLVIAGGGDTQYF
TRBV7-2,-,TRBJ2-2,CASSRDRPNTGELFF
TRBV5-1,-,TRBJ2-2,CASSLIAGNTGELFF
TRBV6-6,once,TRBJ2-3,CASSYAGGGTDTQYF
TRBV7-2,-,TRBJ2-5,CASRKSGTGGWETQYF
TRBV18,once,TRBJ1-2,CASRTGNTIYGYTF
TRBV5-1,-,TRBJ2-5,CASSLGTSGGAETQYF
TRBV5-1,-,TRBJ1-2,CASSHGQGDGYTF
TRBV11-2,-,TRBJ1-5,CASSPGQGTNQPQHF
TRBV6-1,few,TRBJ2-3,CASSGLAGVEDTQYF
TRBV5-5,-,TRBJ2-7,CASSLGLAGDPYEQYF
TRBV5-4,-,-,CASSLRGGHHEQYF
TRBV5-1,-,TRBJ1-3,CASAPGQPNSGNTIYF
TRBV4-1,-,TRBJ2-1,CASSQGRDPNNEQFF
TRBV5-1,-,TRBJ2-5,CASSLDLETQYF
TRBV16,-,TRBJ1-1,CASSLTSTGGTEAFF
TRBV15,-,TRBJ1-3,CATSSGGTGGNTIYF
TRBV7-7,-,TRBJ2-3,CASSSQGLSTDTQYF
TRBV5-1,-,TRBJ2-3,CASNPGTGGSDTQYF
TRBV4-1,-,TRBJ2-5,CASSQVAGGQETQYF
TRBV7-9,-,TRBJ1-2,CASSLVRGTGDGYTF
TRBV5-1,-,TRBJ2-2,CASQGLADNTGELFF
TRBV19,-,TRBJ2-3,CASSIDSATTDTQYF
TRBV19,once,TRBJ1-1,CASSIKDMNTEAFF
TRBV6-6,-,-,CASGEGVSYEQYF
TRBV25-1,-,TRBJ1-1,CASSAGDWTEAFF
TRBV4-3,-,TRBJ1-2,CASSQGPGTVYGYTF
TRBV18,-,TRBJ1-2,CASSPPGGAIGYTF
TRBV10-3,few,TRBJ2-7,CVISPQGDYEQYF
TRBV30,-,TRBJ1-2,CAWSRGPLGGYTF
TRBV25-1,-,TRBJ1-4,CASRGGLPEKLFF
TRBV9,few,TRBJ1-4,CASSPRTGTNEKLFF
TRBV12-1,-,TRBJ1-1,CASSFLGQVGEDGMNTEAFF
TRBV9,-,TRBJ1-6,CASSPTGNSPLHF
TRBV9,-,TRBJ2-5,CASSVVASGGATETQYF
TRBV7-3,-,TRBJ2-3,CASSPPPAGGHTDTQYF
TRBV5-5,few,TRBJ1-4,CASSSGDSNEKLFF